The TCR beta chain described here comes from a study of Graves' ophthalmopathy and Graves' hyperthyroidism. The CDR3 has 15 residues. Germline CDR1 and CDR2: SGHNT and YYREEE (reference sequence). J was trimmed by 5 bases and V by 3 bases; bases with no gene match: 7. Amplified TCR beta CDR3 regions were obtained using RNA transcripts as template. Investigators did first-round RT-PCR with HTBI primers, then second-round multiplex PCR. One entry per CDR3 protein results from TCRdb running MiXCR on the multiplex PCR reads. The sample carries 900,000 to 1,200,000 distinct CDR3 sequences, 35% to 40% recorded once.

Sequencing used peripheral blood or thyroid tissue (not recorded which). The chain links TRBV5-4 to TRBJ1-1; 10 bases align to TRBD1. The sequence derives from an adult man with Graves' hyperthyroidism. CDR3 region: CASSSLGQGMTEAFF. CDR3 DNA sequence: TGTGCCAGCAGCTCGTTGGGACAGGGGATGACTGAAGCTTTCTTT. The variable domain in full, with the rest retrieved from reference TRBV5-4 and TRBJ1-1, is ETGVTQSPTHLIKTRGQQVTLRCSSQSGHNTVSWYQQALGQGPQFIFQYYREEENGRGNFPPRFSGLQFPNYSSELNVNALELDDSALYLCASSSLGQGMTEAFFGQGTRLTVV.